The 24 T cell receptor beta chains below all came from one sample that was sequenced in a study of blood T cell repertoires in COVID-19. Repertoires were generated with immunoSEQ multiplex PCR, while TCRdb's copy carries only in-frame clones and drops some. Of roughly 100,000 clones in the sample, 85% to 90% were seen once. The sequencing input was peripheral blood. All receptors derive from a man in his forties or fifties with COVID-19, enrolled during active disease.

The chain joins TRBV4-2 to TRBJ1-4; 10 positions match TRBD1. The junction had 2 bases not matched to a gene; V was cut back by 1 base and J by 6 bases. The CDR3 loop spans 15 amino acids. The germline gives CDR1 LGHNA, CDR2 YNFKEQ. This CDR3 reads CASSQAGQGDEKLFF. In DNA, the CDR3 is TGTGCCAGCAGCCAAGCCGGACAGGGGGATGAAAAACTGTTTTTT.

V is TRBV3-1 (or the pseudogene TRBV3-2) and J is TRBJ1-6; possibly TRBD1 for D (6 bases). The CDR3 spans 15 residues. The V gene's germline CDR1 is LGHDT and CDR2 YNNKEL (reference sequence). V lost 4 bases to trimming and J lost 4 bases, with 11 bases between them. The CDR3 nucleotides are TGTGCCAGCAGCCGAATAGGGGGTTATAATTCACCCCTCCACTTT. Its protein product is CASSRIGGYNSPLHF.

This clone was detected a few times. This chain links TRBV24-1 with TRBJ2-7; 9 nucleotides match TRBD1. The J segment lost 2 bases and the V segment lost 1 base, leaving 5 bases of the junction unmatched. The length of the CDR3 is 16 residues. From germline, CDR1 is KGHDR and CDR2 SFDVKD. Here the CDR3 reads CATSDFSDRGPYEQYF. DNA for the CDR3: TGTGCCACCAGTGATTTTTCGGACAGGGGCCCCTACGAGCAGTACTTC.

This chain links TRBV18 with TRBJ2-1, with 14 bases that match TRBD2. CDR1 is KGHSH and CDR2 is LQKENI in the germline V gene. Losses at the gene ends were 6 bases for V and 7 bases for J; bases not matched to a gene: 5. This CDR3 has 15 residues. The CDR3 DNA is TGTGCCAGCTCGCCGGGACTAGCGGGGGTTAATGAGCAGTTCTTC. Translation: CASSPGLAGVNEQFF.

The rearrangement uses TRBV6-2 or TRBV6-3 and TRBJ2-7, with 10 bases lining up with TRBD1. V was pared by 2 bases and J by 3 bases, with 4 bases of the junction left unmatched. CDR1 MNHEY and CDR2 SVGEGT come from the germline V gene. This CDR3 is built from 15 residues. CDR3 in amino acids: CASSYQGQGFYEQYF. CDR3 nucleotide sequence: TGTGCCAGCAGTTACCAGGGACAGGGGTTCTACGAGCAGTACTTC.

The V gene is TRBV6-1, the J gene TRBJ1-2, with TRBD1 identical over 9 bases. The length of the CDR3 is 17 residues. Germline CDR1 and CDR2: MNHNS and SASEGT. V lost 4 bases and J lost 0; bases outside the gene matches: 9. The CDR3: CASSVPGQGRANYGYTF. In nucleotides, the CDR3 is TGTGCCAGCAGTGTCCCGGGACAGGGTCGAGCTAACTATGGCTACACCTTC.

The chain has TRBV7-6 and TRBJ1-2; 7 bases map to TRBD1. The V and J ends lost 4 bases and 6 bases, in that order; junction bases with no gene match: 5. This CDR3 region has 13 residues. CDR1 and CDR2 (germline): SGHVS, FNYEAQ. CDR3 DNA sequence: TGTGCCAGCAGCTACCTGCAGGGGGATGGCTACACCTTC. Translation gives CASSYLQGDGYTF.

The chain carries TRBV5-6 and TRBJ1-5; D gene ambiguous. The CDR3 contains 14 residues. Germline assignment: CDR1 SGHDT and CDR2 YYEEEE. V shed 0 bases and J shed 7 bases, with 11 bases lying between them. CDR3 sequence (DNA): TGTGCCAGCAGCTTGGCCCATTTGGCACAGCCCCAGCATTTT. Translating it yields CASSLAHLAQPQHF.

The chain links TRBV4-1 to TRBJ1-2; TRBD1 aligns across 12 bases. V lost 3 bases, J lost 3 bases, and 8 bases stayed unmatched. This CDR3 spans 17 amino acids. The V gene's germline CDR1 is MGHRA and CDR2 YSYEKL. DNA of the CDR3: TGCGCCAGCAGCCAGACCGGGACAGGGGGCGGCGACTATGGCTACACCTTC. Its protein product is CASSQTGTGGGDYGYTF.

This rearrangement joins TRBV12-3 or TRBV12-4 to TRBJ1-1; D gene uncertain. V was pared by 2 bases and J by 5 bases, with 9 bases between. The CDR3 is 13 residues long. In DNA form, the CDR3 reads TGTGCCAGCAGTTTATCAGGAGGGACTGAAGCTTTCTTT. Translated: CASSLSGGTEAFF.

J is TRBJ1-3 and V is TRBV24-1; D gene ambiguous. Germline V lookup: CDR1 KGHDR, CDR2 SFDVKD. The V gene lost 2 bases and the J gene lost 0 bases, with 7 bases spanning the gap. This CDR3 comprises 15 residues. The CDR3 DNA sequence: TGTGCCACCAGTGATTACAGTTACTCTGGAAACACCATATATTTT. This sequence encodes CATSDYSYSGNTIYF.

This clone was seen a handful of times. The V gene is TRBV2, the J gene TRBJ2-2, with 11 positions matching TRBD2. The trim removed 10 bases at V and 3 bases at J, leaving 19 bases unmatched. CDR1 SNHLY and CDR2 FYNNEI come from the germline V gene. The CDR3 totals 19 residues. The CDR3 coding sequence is TGTGCCACCACGAACCTCGGGGGGTTAGCGGGGGGGCACACCGGGGAGCTGTTTTTT. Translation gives CATTNLGGLAGGHTGELFF.

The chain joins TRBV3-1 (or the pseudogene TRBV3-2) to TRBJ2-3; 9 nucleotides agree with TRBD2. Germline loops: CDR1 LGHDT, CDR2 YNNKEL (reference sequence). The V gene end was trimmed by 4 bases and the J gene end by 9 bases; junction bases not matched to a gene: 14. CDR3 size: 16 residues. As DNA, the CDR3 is TGTGCCAGCAGCCCCCCTTTCAGCGGGGGGCTATCGACGCAGTATTTT. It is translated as CASSPPFSGGLSTQYF.

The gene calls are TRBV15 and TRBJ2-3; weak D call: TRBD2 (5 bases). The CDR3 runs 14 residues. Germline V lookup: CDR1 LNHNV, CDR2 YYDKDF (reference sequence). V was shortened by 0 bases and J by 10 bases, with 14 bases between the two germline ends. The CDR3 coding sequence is TGTGCCACCAGCAGAGAGTTGGTGCTAGCCCCGCAGTATTTT. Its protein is CATSRELVLAPQYF.

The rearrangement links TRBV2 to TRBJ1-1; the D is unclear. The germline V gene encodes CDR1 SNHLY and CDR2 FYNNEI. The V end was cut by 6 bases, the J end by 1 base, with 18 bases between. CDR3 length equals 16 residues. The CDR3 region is CASSTFTTDQNTEAFF. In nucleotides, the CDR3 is TGTGCCAGCAGCACATTCACTACGGATCAGAACACTGAAGCTTTCTTT.

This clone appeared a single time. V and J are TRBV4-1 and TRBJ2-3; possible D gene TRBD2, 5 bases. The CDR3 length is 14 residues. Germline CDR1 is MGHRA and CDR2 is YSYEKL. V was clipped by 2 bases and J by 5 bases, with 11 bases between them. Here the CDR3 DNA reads TGCGCCAGCAGCCAACCCGGGGTTAAAGATACGCAGTATTTT. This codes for CASSQPGVKDTQYF.

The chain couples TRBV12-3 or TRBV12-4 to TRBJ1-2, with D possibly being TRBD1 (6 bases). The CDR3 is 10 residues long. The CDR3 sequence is CAGAGPGYTF. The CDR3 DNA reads TGTGCGGGGGCAGGACCTGGCTACACCTTC.

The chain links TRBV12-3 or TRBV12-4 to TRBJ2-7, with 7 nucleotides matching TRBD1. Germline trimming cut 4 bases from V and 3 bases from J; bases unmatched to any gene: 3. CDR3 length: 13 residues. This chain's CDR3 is CASSWGQNYEQYF. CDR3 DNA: TGTGCCAGCAGTTGGGGACAGAACTACGAGCAGTACTTC.

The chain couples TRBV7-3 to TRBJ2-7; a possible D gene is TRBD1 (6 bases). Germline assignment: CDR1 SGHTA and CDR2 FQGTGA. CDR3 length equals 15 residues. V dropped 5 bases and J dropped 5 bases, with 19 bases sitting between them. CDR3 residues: CASSPIGQLKDEQYF. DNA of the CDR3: TGTGCCAGCAGCCCTATCGGACAGTTAAAAGACGAGCAGTACTTC.

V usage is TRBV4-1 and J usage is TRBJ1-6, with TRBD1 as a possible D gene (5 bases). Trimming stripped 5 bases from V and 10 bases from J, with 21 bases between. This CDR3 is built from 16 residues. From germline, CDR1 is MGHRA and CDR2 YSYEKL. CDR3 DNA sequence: TGCGCCAGCAGCGAAAGGGCAGGGTTTGATACCTCACCCCTCCACTTT. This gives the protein CASSERAGFDTSPLHF.

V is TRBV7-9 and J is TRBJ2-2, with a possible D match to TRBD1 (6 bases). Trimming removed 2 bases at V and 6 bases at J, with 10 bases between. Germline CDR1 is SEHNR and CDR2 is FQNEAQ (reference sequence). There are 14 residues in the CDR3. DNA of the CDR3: TGTGCCAGCAGCTTAAAAGCAGGGGCCGGGGAGCTGTTTTTT. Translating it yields CASSLKAGAGELFF.

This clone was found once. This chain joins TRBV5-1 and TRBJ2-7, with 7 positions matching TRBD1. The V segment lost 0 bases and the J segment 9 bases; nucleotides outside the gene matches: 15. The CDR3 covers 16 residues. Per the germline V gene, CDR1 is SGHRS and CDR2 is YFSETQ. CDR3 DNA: TGCGCCAGCAGCTTGGCCAGTGTGGGACAGTACCCTCGGCAGTACTTC. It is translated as CASSLASVGQYPRQYF.

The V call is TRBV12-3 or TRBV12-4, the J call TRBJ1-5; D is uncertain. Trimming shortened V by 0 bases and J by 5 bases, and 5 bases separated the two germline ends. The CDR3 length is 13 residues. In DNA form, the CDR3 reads TGTGCCAGCAGTTTAGCGCCGGATCAGCCCCAGCATTTT. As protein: CASSLAPDQPQHF.

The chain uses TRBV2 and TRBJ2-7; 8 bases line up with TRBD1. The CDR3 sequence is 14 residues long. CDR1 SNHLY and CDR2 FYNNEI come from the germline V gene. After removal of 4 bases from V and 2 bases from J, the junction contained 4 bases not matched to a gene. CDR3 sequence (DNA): TGTGCCAGCAGTGCCGACAGGGGTCCCTACGAGCAGTACTTC. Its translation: CASSADRGPYEQYF.